This is a list of T cell receptor beta chains from one sample in a study of cytomegalovirus exposure and HLA in healthy donors. The protocol was immunoSEQ multiplex PCR, while the TCRdb copy is restricted to in-frame clones and leaves out a portion. The table includes about 180,000 clones, around 84% detected once. Source material: PBMCs. The receptors come from a man younger than 35 in good health and CMV-seropositive. CDR3s include the opening cysteine and the closing phenylalanine or tryptophan. A D gene is named only where the DNA matches it firmly. Not all rows give a size; the values are once, few, many and, for expanded clones, a class.

TRBD1,TRBV16,TRBJ1-1,once,TGTGCCAGCAGCCCCCGACAGGGACCCCGGCGACACGAAGCTTTCTTT,CASSPRQGPRRHEAFF
NA,TRBV21-1,TRBJ1-5,NA,TGTGCCAGCAGCAAAGAAGGACTCCTTAATAATCAGCCCCAGCATTTT,CASSKEGLLNNQPQHF
TRBD1,TRBV27,TRBJ2-7,NA,TGTGCCAGCAGAAGCCCCGGGACAGGGGGCTTTTACGAGCAGTACTTC,CASRSPGTGGFYEQYF
NA,TRBV5-4,TRBJ2-3,NA,TGTGCCAGCAGCTCAGGGTCAGATACGCAGTATTTT,CASSSGSDTQYF
TRBD2,TRBV9,TRBJ2-1,NA,TGTGCCAGCAGCGTAACATCCCAGCGGGAGGGGGGGGAGCAGTTCTTC,CASSVTSQREGGEQFF
TRBD1,TRBV5-4,TRBJ2-7,NA,TGTGCCAGCAGCGCCCCCGGGACAGCCACCTACGAGCAGTACTTC,CASSAPGTATYEQYF
NA,TRBV5-6,TRBJ2-3,NA,TGTGCCAGCAGCCGACTAGTCACAGATACGCAGTATTTT,CASSRLVTDTQYF
NA,TRBV7-2,TRBJ1-2,NA,TGTGCCAGCAGCTTACAGGGGACCTATGGCTACACCTTC,CASSLQGTYGYTF
TRBD1,TRBV7-2,TRBJ2-2,once,TGTGCCAGCAGCACAGGGACAGCATCCGGGGAGCTGTTTTTT,CASSTGTASGELFF
TRBD2,TRBV10-3,TRBJ2-7,NA,TGTGCCATCAGTGGTGCGGCGCTAGCGGAAGACGGCTCCTACGAGCAGTACTTC,CAISGAALAEDGSYEQYF
TRBD1,TRBV7-3,TRBJ1-5,once,TGTGCCAGCAGCTCGCGGCAACCAGTACAGGGGAAAGATCAGCCCCAGCATTTT,CASSSRQPVQGKDQPQHF
NA,TRBV9,TRBJ2-5,NA,TGTGCCAGCAGCGGGGTAGGGGACTTAAGGGGTTCAGAGACCCAGTACTTC,CASSGVGDLRGSETQYF
TRBD2,TRBV7-9,TRBJ2-5,NA,TGTGCCAGCAGTTTGAGCGGGACGGGGGAGACCCAGTACTTC,CASSLSGTGETQYF
TRBD1,TRBV28,TRBJ2-1,NA,TGTGCCAGCAGTTCAGGGGGTCACAATGAGCAGTTCTTC,CASSSGGHNEQFF
NA,TRBV6-6,TRBJ2-3,NA,TGTGCCAGCAGTTACTCGGCTAGCACAGATACGCAGTATTTT,CASSYSASTDTQYF
TRBD1,TRBV10-2,TRBJ2-2,NA,TGCGCCAGCAGGGGACAGGGGGGGACCGGGGAGCTGTTTTTT,CASRGQGGTGELFF
NA,TRBV27,TRBJ1-5,few,TGTGCCAGCAGTCCAAGACAGAGTTCTAGCAATCAGCCCCAGCATTTT,CASSPRQSSSNQPQHF
TRBD2,TRBV5-1,TRBJ2-1,NA,TGCGCCAGCAGCGGCGGGGGTACTAGCGACCATGAGCAGTTCTTC,CASSGGGTSDHEQFF
NA,TRBV6-6,TRBJ1-2,NA,TGTGCCAGCAGTTATCAGGGGAAAGGCTACACCTTC,CASSYQGKGYTF
NA,TRBV28,TRBJ2-7,NA,TGTGCCAGCAGTTTCGACAGTTACGAGCAGTACTTC,CASSFDSYEQYF
TRBD1,TRBV28,TRBJ1-4,NA,TGTGCCAGCAGTTCCCGGACAGGGTATGAAAAACTGTTTTTT,CASSSRTGYEKLFF
TRBD1,TRBV5-8,TRBJ2-7,NA,TGTGCCAGCAGCTCAAGCAGGGGGTGGGACGAGCAGTACTTC,CASSSSRGWDEQYF
TRBD1,TRBV5-1,TRBJ2-2,NA,TGCGCCAGCAGCTTTACCCCGACAGGGGGCGTCACCGGGGAGCTGTTTTTT,CASSFTPTGGVTGELFF
TRBD1,TRBV5-1,TRBJ2-3,few,TGCGCCAGCAGCTTGGCGACAGGGGATGGCACAGATACGCAGTATTTT,CASSLATGDGTDTQYF
TRBD2,TRBV27,TRBJ2-7,NA,TGTGCCAGCAGCCTCAGACTAGCGGGCGGCGGCGAGCAGTACTTC,CASSLRLAGGGEQYF
NA,TRBV4-1,TRBJ2-3,once,TGCGCCAGCAGCCAGCCTTCGGGAGATACGCAGTATTTT,CASSQPSGDTQYF
NA,TRBV7-9,TRBJ1-1,NA,TGTGCCAGCAGCCCTAGCGAATACACTGAAGCTTTCTTT,CASSPSEYTEAFF
NA,TRBV2,TRBJ2-7,few,TGTGCCAGCAGTGACCCTAGTGGGTCCTACGAGCAGTACTTC,CASSDPSGSYEQYF
TRBD1,TRBV5-1,TRBJ1-2,NA,TGCGCCAGCAGCTTGGCAGGAAGGGACAGCTATGGCTACACCTTC,CASSLAGRDSYGYTF
NA,TRBV4-2,TRBJ2-1,NA,TGTGCCAGCAGCCAAGATGATCGGGTACTAGTGGGTAAGCAGTTCTTC,CASSQDDRVLVGKQFF
NA,TRBV4-1,TRBJ2-1,few,TGCGCCAGCAGCCGGAGCTCCTACAATGAGCAGTTCTTC,CASSRSSYNEQFF
TRBD1,TRBV7-2,TRBJ1-5,NA,TGTGCCAGCAGCTTATATCAGGTCGGGACAGGGTCGTCTCAGCCCCAGCATTTT,CASSLYQVGTGSSQPQHF
NA,TRBV28,TRBJ1-2,NA,TGTGCCAGCAGTTTAGATGACGCGAGGAGTGTCTATGGCTACACCTTC,CASSLDDARSVYGYTF
TRBD1,TRBV28,TRBJ2-7,NA,TGTGCCAGCAGTTTCCCTAGGACAGGGAGCTATAGCTCCTACGAGCAGTACTTC,CASSFPRTGSYSSYEQYF
NA,TRBV27,TRBJ2-7,NA,TGTGCCAGCAGTTTATCGCCAGGGGCCAACGAGCAGTACTTC,CASSLSPGANEQYF
TRBD1,TRBV7-3,TRBJ1-1,NA,TGTGCCAGCAGACCCGCAGGGGGCACTGAAGCTTTCTTT,CASRPAGGTEAFF
NA,TRBV9,TRBJ2-1,NA,TGTGCCAGCAGCGTGACAGGACTCAATGAGCAGTTCTTC,CASSVTGLNEQFF
TRBD2,TRBV4-1,TRBJ2-1,NA,TGCGCCAGCAGCCAAGATCAATTCGCGGGAGGGCCCGGGGATGAGCAGTTCTTC,CASSQDQFAGGPGDEQFF
NA,TRBV4-1,TRBJ1-2,NA,TGCGCCAGCAGCTCCCCTGGCGGCAGGGCGAAAGACTATGGCTACACCTTC,CASSSPGGRAKDYGYTF
TRBD2,TRBV5-4,TRBJ2-3,NA,TGTGCCAGCAGCTTGGATTCTAGCGGGGGCCTCGCAGATACGCAGTATTTT,CASSLDSSGGLADTQYF
NA,TRBV20-1,TRBJ2-1,NA,TGCAGTGCTACGTACAATGAGCAGTTCTTC,CSATYNEQFF
NA,TRBV30,TRBJ1-1,NA,TGTGCCTGGAGTGTGGCCCTTAACACTGAAGCTTTCTTT,CAWSVALNTEAFF
NA,TRBV7-9,TRBJ1-2,NA,TGTGCCAGCAGCCGGGAGGCCCGCAACTATGGCTACACCTTC,CASSREARNYGYTF
TRBD2,TRBV28,TRBJ2-7,NA,TGTGCCAGCAGTCCTGGACTAGCGGGAGGGTACGAGCAGTACTTC,CASSPGLAGGYEQYF
TRBD1,TRBV27,TRBJ1-1,NA,TGTGCCAGCAGTACCGGGACAGGGGGCCGTGAAGCTTTCTTT,CASSTGTGGREAFF
TRBD2,TRBV27,TRBJ2-1,NA,TGTGCCACCCCGTCAGCGGGAGGGCCGGGAAAAGATGAGCAGTTCTTC,CATPSAGGPGKDEQFF
TRBD1,TRBV4-1,TRBJ1-2,NA,TGCGCCAGCAGCCAGGCCCTCGCCTCAGGGGGCGTCGGCTACACCTTC,CASSQALASGGVGYTF
NA,TRBV30,TRBJ1-2,NA,TGTGCCTGGAGTGTACTAGGAGGGAACAGTAACTATGGCTACACCTTC,CAWSVLGGNSNYGYTF
TRBD1,TRBV27,TRBJ2-7,once,TGTGCCAGCAGTCAGGGACAGGGTACCTACGAGCAGTACTTC,CASSQGQGTYEQYF